This T cell receptor (beta chain) stems from a study of T cells in Graves' hyperthyroidism and ophthalmopathy. What was amplified from RNA transcripts were TCR beta CDR3 regions. HTBI primers drove first-round RT-PCR of the TCR CDR3. TCRdb called the multiplex PCR reads again in MiXCR, with one record for every CDR3 protein. This repertoire shows 300,000 to 450,000 distinct CDR3 sequences, roughly 25% found once; its top ten account for less than 85%. This clonotype was counted only a few times. This CDR3 has 15 amino acids. V lost 6 bases, J lost 0 bases, and 13 bases lay in between. Germline V CDR1 and CDR2: SGHTA, FQGTGA.

This sequence originates from a man aged 45-65 years with Graves' hyperthyroidism. The sequenced sample consisted of blood. This sequence joins TRBV7-3 and TRBJ2-3; the D is unclear. In nucleotides, the CDR3 is TGTGCCAGCAGTGAGGAATTCAGCAGCACAGATACGCAGTATTTT. This sequence encodes CASSEEFSSTDTQYF.